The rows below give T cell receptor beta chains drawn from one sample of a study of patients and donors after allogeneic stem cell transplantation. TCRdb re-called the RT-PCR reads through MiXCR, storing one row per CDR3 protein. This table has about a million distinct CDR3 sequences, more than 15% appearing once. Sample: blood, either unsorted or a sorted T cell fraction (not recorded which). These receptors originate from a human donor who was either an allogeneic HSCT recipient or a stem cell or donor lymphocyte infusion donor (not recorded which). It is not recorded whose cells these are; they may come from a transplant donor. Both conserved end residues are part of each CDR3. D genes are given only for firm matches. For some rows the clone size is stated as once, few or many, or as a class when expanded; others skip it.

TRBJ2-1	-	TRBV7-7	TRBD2	TGTGCTAGCAGCTTAGCGGGACTAGCGGGGGGAAGGGTCTCCTACAATGAGCAGTTCTTC	CASSLAGLAGGRVSYNEQFF
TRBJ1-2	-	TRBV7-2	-	TGTGCCAGCAGCCTCGGACCCTTGTATGGCTACACCTTC	CASSLGPLYGYTF
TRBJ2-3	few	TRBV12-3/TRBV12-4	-	TGTGCCAGCAACCCCGGGGGGCCCCGTGGCACAGATACGCAGTATTTT	CASNPGGPRGTDTQYF
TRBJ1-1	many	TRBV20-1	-	TGCAGTGCTAGCCGCACAGGGACTGAAGCTTTCTTT	CSASRTGTEAFF
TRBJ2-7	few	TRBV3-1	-	TGTGCCAGCAGCGAAGGGTTGATGCTGGGCGCCTACGAGCAGTACTTC	CASSEGLMLGAYEQYF
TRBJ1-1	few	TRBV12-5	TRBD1	TGTGCTAGTGGTTTGACCCGGACAGGGGGCACTGAAGCTTTCTTT	CASGLTRTGGTEAFF
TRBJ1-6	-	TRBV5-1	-	TGCGCCAGCAGGAGCGGACAGTCCAATTCACCCCTCCACTTT	CASRSGQSNSPLHF
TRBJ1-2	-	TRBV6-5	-	TGTGCCAGCAGTTACTCCCCCAAGGGTCACTATGGCTACACCTTC	CASSYSPKGHYGYTF
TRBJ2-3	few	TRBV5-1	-	TGCGCCAGCAGCTTGGCTGGGTCCAAAGATACGCAGTATTTT	CASSLAGSKDTQYF
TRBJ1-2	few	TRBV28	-	TGTGCCAGCAGTTTGCTTTCAACTAACTGGGGCTACACCTTC	CASSLLSTNWGYTF
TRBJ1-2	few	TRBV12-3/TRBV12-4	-	TGTGCCAGCAGTTTGGGGCTAGGAGGCTACACCTTC	CASSLGLGGYTF
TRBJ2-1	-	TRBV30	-	TGTGCCTGGAGTGTAGGCGCAGGAGAAGATGAGCAGTTCTTC	CAWSVGAGEDEQFF
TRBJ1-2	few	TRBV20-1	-	TGCAGTGCTCCACGACAGTCGGGGCCTTCTCATGGCTACACCTTC	CSAPRQSGPSHGYTF
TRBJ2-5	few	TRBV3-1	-	TGTGCCAGCAGCCACCATACCATTAGCTGGCAAGAGACCCAGTACTTC	CASSHHTISWQETQYF
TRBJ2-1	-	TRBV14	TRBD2	TGTGCCAGCAGCCACCCGGGACTAGCGCTTCGGAATGAGCAGTTCTTC	CASSHPGLALRNEQFF
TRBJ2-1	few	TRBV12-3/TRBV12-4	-	TGTGCCAGCACTGAGACTTCCGGGGTCCACAATGAGCAGTTCTTC	CASTETSGVHNEQFF
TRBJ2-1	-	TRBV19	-	TGTGCCAGTAGTGTCTCGACCCACAATGAGCAGTTCTTC	CASSVSTHNEQFF
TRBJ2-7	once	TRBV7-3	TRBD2	TGTGCCAGCAGCCAAGGGACTAGCGCCTACTACGAGCAGTACTTC	CASSQGTSAYYEQYF
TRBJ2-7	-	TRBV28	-	TGTGCCAGCAGTCGGGCCCGTGGTTGGAGGGGGGACTACGAGCAGTACTTC	CASSRARGWRGDYEQYF
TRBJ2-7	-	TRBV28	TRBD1	TGTGCCAGCAGGCCGGGACAGGTCGAGCAGTACTTC	CASRPGQVEQYF
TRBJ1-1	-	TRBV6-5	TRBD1	TGTGCCAGCTACAGGGGGGAAACTGAAGCTTTCTTT	CASYRGETEAFF
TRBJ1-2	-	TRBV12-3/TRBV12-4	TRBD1	TGTGCCAGCATCACCCTCGGGACAGGGGGCTATGGCTACACCTTC	CASITLGTGGYGYTF
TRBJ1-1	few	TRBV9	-	TGTGCCAGCAGCGCCCCGCCGACAGTGAACACTGAAGCTTTCTTT	CASSAPPTVNTEAFF
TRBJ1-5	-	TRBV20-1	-	TGCAGTGCCCAATCGGACTCCCTCAATCAGCCCCAGCATTTT	CSAQSDSLNQPQHF
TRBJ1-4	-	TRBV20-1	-	TGCAGTGCTCTCCCCCCATCAACTAATGAAAAACTGTTTTTT	CSALPPSTNEKLFF
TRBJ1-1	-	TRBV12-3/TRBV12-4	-	TGTGCCAGCAGATCAGCGCCCAGGGGCGGTGGAATGAACACTGAAGCTTTCTTT	CASRSAPRGGGMNTEAFF
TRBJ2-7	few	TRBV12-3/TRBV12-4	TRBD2	TGTGCCAGCAGTCCGGGACTAGCGGGGACAGCCTACGAGCAGTACTTC	CASSPGLAGTAYEQYF
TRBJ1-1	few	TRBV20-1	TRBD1	TGCAGTGCTAGAGCAGGGACAGGGCTGAACACTGAAGCTTTCTTT	CSARAGTGLNTEAFF
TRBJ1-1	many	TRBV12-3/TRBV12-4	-	TGTGCCAGCAGTTTGCCCAGGTCGAACACTGAAGCTTTCTTT	CASSLPRSNTEAFF
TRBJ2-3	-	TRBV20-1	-	TGCAGTGCTAGACATGGTAGCACAGATACGCAGTATTTT	CSARHGSTDTQYF
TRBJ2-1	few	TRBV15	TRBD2	TGTGCCACCAGCAGAGATGAGTTTATGTTGGGAGCGGGGGAGCAGTTCTTC	CATSRDEFMLGAGEQFF
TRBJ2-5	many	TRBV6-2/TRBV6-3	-	TGTGCCAGCAGTCTAGCTGGGAAGCAAGAGACCCAGTACTTC	CASSLAGKQETQYF
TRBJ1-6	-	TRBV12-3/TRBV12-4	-	TGTGCCAGCCGCCCTCGAGATTCACCCCTCCACTTT	CASRPRDSPLHF